These 25 T cell receptor beta chains were sequenced from one sample in a study of CXCR3-negative and CXCR3-positive naive CD8 T cells. Through 5' RACE with UMI labels, the TRB cDNA libraries were prepared. From the 5' RACE reads, TCRdb lists one entry per CDR3 protein and no DNA. The record lists 38,000 or so distinct CDR3 sequences, of which the ten most abundant hold approximately 14%. Specimen: memory CD8+ T cells from blood. The receptors come from a human donor in good health. Some clones in this sample may be carry-over from other donors' samples.

V and J are TRBV29-1 and TRBJ2-7; no DNA is available, so the TRBD1 call from TCRdb remains unchecked. This CDR3 region has 15 residues. Germline V CDR1 and CDR2: SQVTM, ANQGSEA. CDR3 region: CSVRKPGQGYYEQYF.

This sequence joins TRBV28 and TRBJ2-5; TCRdb gives TRBD1 as the D gene, but with no DNA this cannot be confirmed. Germline CDR1 MDHEN, CDR2 SYDVKM. This CDR3 is 15 amino acids long. The CDR3 sequence is CASSLWQGGEETQYF.

The gene calls are TRBV12-3 or TRBV12-4 and TRBJ2-5. The CDR3 consists of 11 residues. CDR3 amino acids: CASSFGETQYF.

The gene calls are TRBV6-4 and TRBJ2-2. Per the germline V gene, CDR1 is MRHNA and CDR2 is SNTAGT. The CDR3 length is 14 residues. CDR3 residues: CASSDGTDTGELFF.

This rearrangement joins TRBV28 to TRBJ2-3; TCRdb lists TRBD1, though no DNA is available to test this call. The CDR3 covers 14 residues. CDR1 and CDR2 from the germline V gene are MDHEN and SYDVKM. The CDR3 protein is CASSQTGSTDTQYF.

The chain recombines TRBV6-2 or TRBV6-3 with TRBJ2-1; as DNA is missing, the TRBD2 call by TCRdb cannot be tested. CDR1 and CDR2 from the germline V gene are MNHEY and SVGEGT. The CDR3 has 15 residues. The CDR3 protein is CASSRDGSFYNEQFF.

This chain uses TRBV29-1 with TRBJ2-1; TCRdb's D call of TRBD1 is untestable without DNA. The CDR3 runs to 12 residues. The germline V gene has CDR1 SQVTM and CDR2 ANQGSEA. The CDR3 loop is CSAIPPHNEQFF.

The chain is built from TRBV12-3 or TRBV12-4 and TRBJ2-7. The length of the CDR3 is 12 residues. CDR3 amino acids: CASSLAMGEQYF.

This sequence joins TRBV29-1 and TRBJ1-1. This CDR3 contains 12 residues. The V gene's germline CDR1 is SQVTM and CDR2 ANQGSEA. CDR3 residues: CSAEGESTEAFF.

This rearrangement joins TRBV7-9 to TRBJ2-6; TCRdb returns TRBD1, unconfirmable since there is no DNA. The CDR3 runs 18 residues. Per germline, CDR1 SEHNR and CDR2 FQNEAQ (reference sequence). This chain's CDR3 is CASSLDRGQGAGANVLTF.

The CDR3 sequence: CASSLLMLENYEQYF. The chain combines TRBV7-2 with TRBJ2-7. The CDR3 is made up of 15 amino acids. Per the germline V gene, CDR1 is SGHTA and CDR2 is FQGNSA.

The CDR3 spells CASSLNWGNTIYF. The genes are TRBV5-1 and TRBJ1-3. The CDR3 length is 13 residues. Germline loops: CDR1 SGHRS, CDR2 YFSETQ.

J is TRBJ2-4 and V is TRBV6-5; TCRdb reports TRBD1, a call that lacks DNA to check it against. This CDR3 has 13 residues. The germline V gene has CDR1 MNHEY and CDR2 SVGAGI. CDR3 sequence: CASSYSWGDIQYF.

The genes are TRBV3-1 and TRBJ2-7; TCRdb's D call, TRBD2, is unchecked because there is no DNA. The CDR3 is made up of 15 amino acids. Germline V gives CDR1 LGHDT, CDR2 YNNKEL (reference sequence). The CDR3 sequence: CASSQFLATSYEQYF.

The chain carries TRBV28 and TRBJ2-1; no DNA is available, so the TRBD2 call from TCRdb remains unchecked. Germline assignment: CDR1 MDHEN and CDR2 SYDVKM. This CDR3 region has 15 residues. The CDR3 sequence is CASSYLAGEYNEQFF.

The chain recombines TRBV7-6 with TRBJ2-1; as DNA is missing, the TRBD1 call by TCRdb cannot be tested. CDR1 is SGHVS, CDR2 FNYEAQ, per germline. This CDR3 is built from 16 residues. The CDR3: CASSLDPGTGKLEQFF.

The V call is TRBV5-6, the J call TRBJ1-3. CDR1 SGHDT and CDR2 YYEEEE come from the germline V gene. This CDR3 is 17 amino acids long. The CDR3 loop is CASSPARTYGIGNTIYF.

The gene calls are TRBV21-1 and TRBJ1-6; checking the TCRdb D call of TRBD1 is not possible without DNA. TRBV21-1 is a listed pseudogene. The length of the CDR3 is 16 residues. This CDR3 reads CASNGDRGRQESPLHF.

The V gene is TRBV20-1, the J gene TRBJ2-7; absent DNA, TCRdb's TRBD1 call cannot be checked. Germline lookup yields CDR1 DFQATT and CDR2 SNEGSKA (reference sequence). This CDR3 has 13 amino acids. This CDR3 reads CSATGGPLVEQYF.

This chain's CDR3 is CASSYRRDGNNEQFF. The chain employs TRBV6-2 or TRBV6-3 and TRBJ2-1; TCRdb indicates TRBD1, and absent DNA this call remains unverified. This CDR3 is 15 amino acids long. Germline V gene lookup returns CDR1 MNHEY and CDR2 SVGEGT.

This chain links TRBV7-3 with TRBJ2-1; TCRdb indicates TRBD2, and absent DNA this call remains unverified. The CDR3 length is 17 residues. The germline CDR1 and CDR2 sequences are SGHTA and FQGTGA. The CDR3 loop is CASSLGGWTSEGNEQFF.

This clonotype is labeled medium-sized (0.01 to 0.1%) based on frequency. This chain joins TRBV20-1 and TRBJ2-1; TCRdb proposes TRBD2, but this gene call is untestable without DNA. The CDR3 totals 19 residues. The germline V gene encodes CDR1 DFQATT and CDR2 SNEGSKA (reference sequence). The chain's CDR3 is CSARAPSGIAEYSYNEQFF.

This sequence joins TRBV20-1 and TRBJ2-7; the TRBD1 assignment by TCRdb is unverifiable without DNA. CDR3 length: 13 amino acids. Germline-derived CDR1 and CDR2 are DFQATT and SNEGSKA (reference sequence). This chain's CDR3 is CSPEPVEIYEQYF.

The rearrangement uses TRBV28 and TRBJ2-1; checking the TCRdb D call of TRBD1 is not possible without DNA. Germline CDR1 MDHEN, CDR2 SYDVKM. The CDR3 is 15 amino acids. The CDR3: CASSLPQVSYNEQFF.

V is TRBV20-1 and J is TRBJ2-4; the TCRdb call, TRBD1, lacks DNA for checking. CDR3 length: 14 residues. Germline assignment: CDR1 DFQATT and CDR2 SNEGSKA (reference sequence). CDR3 loop: CSLHLGGGRNIQYF.